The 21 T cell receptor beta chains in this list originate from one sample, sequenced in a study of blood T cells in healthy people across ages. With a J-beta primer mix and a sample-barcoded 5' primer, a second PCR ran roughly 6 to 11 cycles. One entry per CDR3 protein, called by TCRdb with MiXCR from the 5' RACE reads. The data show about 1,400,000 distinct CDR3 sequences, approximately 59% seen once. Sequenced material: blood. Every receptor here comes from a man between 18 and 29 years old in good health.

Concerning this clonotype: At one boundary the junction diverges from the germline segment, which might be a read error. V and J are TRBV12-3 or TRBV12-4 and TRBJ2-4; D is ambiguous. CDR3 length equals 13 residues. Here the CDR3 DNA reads TGTGCAAGCAGTTTAATCCAGGAAAACATTCAGTACTTC. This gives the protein CASSLIQENIQYF.

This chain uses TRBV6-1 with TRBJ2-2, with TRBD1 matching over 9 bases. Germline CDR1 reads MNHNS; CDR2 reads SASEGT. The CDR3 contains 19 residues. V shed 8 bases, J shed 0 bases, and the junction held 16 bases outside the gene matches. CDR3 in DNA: TGTGCCAGCCTGATTTTTTGGGACAGGGCCGCCACGAACACCGGGGAGCTGTTTTTT. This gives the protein CASLIFWDRAATNTGELFF.

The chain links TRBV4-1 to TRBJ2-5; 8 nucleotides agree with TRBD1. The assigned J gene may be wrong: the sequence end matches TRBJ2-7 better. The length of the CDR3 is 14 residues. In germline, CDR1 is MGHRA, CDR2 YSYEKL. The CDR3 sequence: CASSQTDRVYEQYF. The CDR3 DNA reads TGCGCCAGCAGCCAGACGGACAGGGTATACGAGCAGTACTTC.

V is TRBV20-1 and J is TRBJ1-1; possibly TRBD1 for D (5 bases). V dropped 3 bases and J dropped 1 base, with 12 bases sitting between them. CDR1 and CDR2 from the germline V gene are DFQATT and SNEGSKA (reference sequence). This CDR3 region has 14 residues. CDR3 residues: CSARDTKRNTEAFF. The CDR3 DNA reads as TGCAGTGCTAGGGACACCAAGCGGAACACTGAAGCTTTCTTT.

The CDR3 DNA sequence: TGTGCCAGCAGTCTTCGAAAGGACCCGAACTACGAGCAGTACTTC. As protein: CASSLRKDPNYEQYF. J is TRBJ2-4 and V is TRBV6-1; D unresolved. The J call may be mistaken, given a closer DNA end match to TRBJ2-7. The CDR3 sequence is 15 residues long. Germline CDR1 MNHNS, CDR2 SASEGT.

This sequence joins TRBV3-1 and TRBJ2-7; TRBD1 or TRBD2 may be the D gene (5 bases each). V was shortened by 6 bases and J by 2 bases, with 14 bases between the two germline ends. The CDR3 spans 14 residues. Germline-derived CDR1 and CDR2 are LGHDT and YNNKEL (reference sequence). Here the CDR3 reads CASSSDRNTYEQYF. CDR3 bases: TGTGCCAGCAGTAGCGACAGAAACACCTACGAGCAGTACTTC.

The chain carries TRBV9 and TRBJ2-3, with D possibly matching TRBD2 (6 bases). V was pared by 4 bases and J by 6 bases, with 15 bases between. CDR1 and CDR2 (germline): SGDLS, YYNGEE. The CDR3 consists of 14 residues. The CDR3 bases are TGTGCCAGCAGCTTATGGGACTCACGGGATACGCAGTATTTT. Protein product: CASSLWDSRDTQYF.

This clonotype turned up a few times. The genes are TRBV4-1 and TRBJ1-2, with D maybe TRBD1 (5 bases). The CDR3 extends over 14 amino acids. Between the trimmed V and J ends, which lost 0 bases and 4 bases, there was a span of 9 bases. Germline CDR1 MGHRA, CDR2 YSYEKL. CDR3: CASSQEGTLYGYTF. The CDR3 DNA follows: TGCGCCAGCAGCCAAGAAGGGACCCTCTATGGCTACACCTTC.

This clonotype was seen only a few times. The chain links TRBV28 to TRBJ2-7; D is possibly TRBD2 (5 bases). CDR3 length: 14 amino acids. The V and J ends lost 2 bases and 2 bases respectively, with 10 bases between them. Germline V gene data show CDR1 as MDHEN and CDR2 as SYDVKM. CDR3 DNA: TGTGCCAGCAGTTTAGAGGGTCTACCCTACGAGCAGTACTTC. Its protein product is CASSLEGLPYEQYF. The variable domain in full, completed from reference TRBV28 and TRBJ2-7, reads DVKVTQSSRYLVKRTGEKVFLECVQDMDHENMFWYRQDPGLGLRLIYFSYDVKMKEKGDIPEGYSVSREKKERFSLILESASTNQTSMYLCASSLEGLPYEQYFGPGTRLTVT.

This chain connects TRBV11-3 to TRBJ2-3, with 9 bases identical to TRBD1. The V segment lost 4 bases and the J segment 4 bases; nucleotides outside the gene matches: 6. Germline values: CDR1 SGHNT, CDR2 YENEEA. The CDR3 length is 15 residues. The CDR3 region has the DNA TGTGCCAGCAGCTGTCGGGACAGGGAGGCAGATACGCAGTATTTT. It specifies CASSCRDREADTQYF.

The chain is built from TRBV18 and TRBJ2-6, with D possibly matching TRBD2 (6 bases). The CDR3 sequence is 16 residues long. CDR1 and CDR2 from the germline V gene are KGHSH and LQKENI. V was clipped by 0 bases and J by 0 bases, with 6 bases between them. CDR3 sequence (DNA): TGTGCCAGCTCACCACCGGGACTCTCTGGGGCCAACGTCCTGACTTTC. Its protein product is CASSPPGLSGANVLTF. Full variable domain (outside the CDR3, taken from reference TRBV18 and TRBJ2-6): NAGVMQNPRHLVRRRGQEARLRCSPMKGHSHVYWYRQLPEEGLKFMVYLQKENIIDESGMPKERFSAEFPKEGPSILRIQQVVRGDSAAYFCASSPPGLSGANVLTFGAGSRLTVL.

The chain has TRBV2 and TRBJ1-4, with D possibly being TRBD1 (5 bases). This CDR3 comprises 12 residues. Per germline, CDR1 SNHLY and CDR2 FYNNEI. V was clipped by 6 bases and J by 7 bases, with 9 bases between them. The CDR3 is CASRTDTEKLFF. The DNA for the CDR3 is TGTGCCAGCAGGACAGACACTGAAAAACTGTTTTTT.

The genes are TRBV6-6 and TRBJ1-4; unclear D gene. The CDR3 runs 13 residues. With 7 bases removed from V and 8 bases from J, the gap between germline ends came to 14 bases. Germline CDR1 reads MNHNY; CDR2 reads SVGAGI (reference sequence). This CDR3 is CASTPRGGEKLFF. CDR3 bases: TGTGCCAGCACCCCCCGGGGTGGCGAAAAACTGTTTTTT.

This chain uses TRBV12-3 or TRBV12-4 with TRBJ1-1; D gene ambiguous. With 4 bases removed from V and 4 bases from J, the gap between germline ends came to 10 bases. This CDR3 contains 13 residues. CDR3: CASSSLLSTEAFF. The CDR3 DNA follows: TGTGCCAGCAGTTCTCTGTTGAGCACTGAAGCTTTCTTT.

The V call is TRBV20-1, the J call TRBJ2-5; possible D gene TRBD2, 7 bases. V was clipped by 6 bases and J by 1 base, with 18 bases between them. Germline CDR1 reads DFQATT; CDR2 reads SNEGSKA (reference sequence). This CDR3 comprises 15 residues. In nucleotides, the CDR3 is TGCAGTGCGCAGGAGGGGGGGCAATTCCAAGAGACCCAGTACTTC. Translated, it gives CSAQEGGQFQETQYF.

The DNA for the CDR3 is TGCAGTGCTTACGTATTCAGTAGCACAGATACGCAGTATTTT. Its translation: CSAYVFSSTDTQYF. The chain recombines TRBV20-1 with TRBJ2-3; D is uncertain. Trimming cost V 5 bases and J 0 bases, with 12 bases left between them. This CDR3 contains 14 residues. Germline lookup yields CDR1 DFQATT and CDR2 SNEGSKA (reference sequence).

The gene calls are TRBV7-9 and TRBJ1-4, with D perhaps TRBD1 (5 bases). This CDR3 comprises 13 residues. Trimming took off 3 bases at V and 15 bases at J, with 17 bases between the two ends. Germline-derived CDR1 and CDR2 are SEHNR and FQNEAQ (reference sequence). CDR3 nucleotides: TGTGCCAGCAGCTTGGGGCACGACAGTTATTTGTTTTTT. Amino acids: CASSLGHDSYLFF.

The CDR3 sequence: CASSPPVGGFEQYF. The CDR3 bases are TGCGCCAGCAGCCCTCCCGTGGGGGGGTTCGAGCAGTACTTC. The J gene is TRBJ2-7, the V gene TRBV4-1; 7 positions agree with TRBD2. The junction had 9 bases not matched to a gene; V was cut back by 4 bases and J by 6 bases. CDR3 length: 14 residues. The germline CDR1 and CDR2 sequences are MGHRA and YSYEKL.

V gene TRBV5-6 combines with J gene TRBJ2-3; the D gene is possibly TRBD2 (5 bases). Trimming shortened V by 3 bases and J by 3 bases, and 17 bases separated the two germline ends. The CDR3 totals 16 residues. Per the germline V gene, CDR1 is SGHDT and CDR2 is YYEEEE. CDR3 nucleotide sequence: TGTGCCAGCAGCTCTACACTAGACCCTATAACAGATACGCAGTATTTT. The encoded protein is CASSSTLDPITDTQYF.

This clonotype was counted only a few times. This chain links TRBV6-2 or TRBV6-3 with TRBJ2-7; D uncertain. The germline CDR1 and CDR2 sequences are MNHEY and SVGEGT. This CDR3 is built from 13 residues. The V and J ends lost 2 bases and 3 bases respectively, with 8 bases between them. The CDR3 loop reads CASSYATNYEQYF. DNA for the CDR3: TGTGCCAGCAGTTACGCAACAAACTACGAGCAGTACTTC.

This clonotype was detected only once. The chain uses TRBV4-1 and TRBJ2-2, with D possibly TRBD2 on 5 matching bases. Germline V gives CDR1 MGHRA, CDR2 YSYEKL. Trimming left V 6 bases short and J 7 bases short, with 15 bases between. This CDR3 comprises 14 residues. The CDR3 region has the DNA TGCGCCAGCAGAGAAAGAGAGGGCCACGGGGAGCTGTTTTTT. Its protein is CASREREGHGELFF.